Listed below are T cell receptor beta chains from one sample, sequenced in a study of blood T cell repertoires in COVID-19. The assay was immunoSEQ multiplex PCR, and TCRdb's table has in-frame clones only and misses some. The top ten hold around 10% of the sample, which has 120,000 or so clones, around four fifths seen once. Sequenced material: peripheral blood. The origin of the receptors is a human donor in a cohort sampled during active COVID-19. Both conserved end residues are part of each CDR3. The order of the fields is CDR3 protein, V gene, J gene.

CDR3 protein: CASSEGAAGGTGELFF
V gene: TRBV2
J gene: TRBJ2-2

CDR3 protein: CASTHSDRGSGYTF
V gene: TRBV19
J gene: TRBJ1-2

CDR3 protein: CASTRQGESPLHF
V gene: TRBV6-5
J gene: TRBJ1-6

CDR3 protein: CAARGVGADEQYF
V gene: TRBV3-1/TRBV3-2
J gene: TRBJ2-7

CDR3 protein: CASSYEGANTGELFF
V gene: TRBV6-6
J gene: TRBJ2-2

CDR3 protein: CASSPTTGDIGEQYF
V gene: TRBV5-1
J gene: TRBJ2-7

CDR3 protein: CASSLVASGAETQYF
V gene: TRBV5-1
J gene: TRBJ2-5

CDR3 protein: CATSFDRGYQPQHF
V gene: TRBV15
J gene: TRBJ1-5

CDR3 protein: CASSPISGAYNEQFF
V gene: TRBV14
J gene: TRBJ2-1

CDR3 protein: CASSHWTSGEDTQYF
V gene: TRBV18
J gene: TRBJ2-3

CDR3 protein: CASSLTGETNSPLHF
V gene: TRBV2
J gene: TRBJ1-6

CDR3 protein: CASSLVLRQGLNEQYF
V gene: TRBV5-1
J gene: TRBJ2-7

CDR3 protein: CASSPPSGGAYNEQFF
V gene: TRBV18
J gene: TRBJ2-1

CDR3 protein: CASSKTGNTGELFF
V gene: TRBV7-7
J gene: TRBJ2-2

CDR3 protein: CASSLDQVYEQYF
V gene: TRBV5-1
J gene: TRBJ2-7

CDR3 protein: CASSSLQGAPNTEAFF
V gene: TRBV5-6
J gene: TRBJ1-1

CDR3 protein: CASSDRGQLNTEAFF
V gene: TRBV19
J gene: TRBJ1-1

CDR3 protein: CASSQDSRGYEQYF
V gene: TRBV4-3
J gene: TRBJ2-7

CDR3 protein: CASSLGQGALDDGYTF
V gene: TRBV5-1
J gene: TRBJ1-2

CDR3 protein: CASSLQGDVSPLHF
V gene: TRBV5-1
J gene: TRBJ1-6

CDR3 protein: CASSLPPGGRQPQHF
V gene: TRBV28
J gene: TRBJ1-5

CDR3 protein: CASQYAYQETQYF
V gene: TRBV7-9
J gene: TRBJ2-5

CDR3 protein: CASSKLTVMNTEAFF
V gene: TRBV2
J gene: TRBJ1-1

CDR3 protein: CASSPPGQGLYEQYF
V gene: TRBV5-4
J gene: TRBJ2-7

CDR3 protein: CSVKKGTFGLYEQYF
V gene: TRBV29-1
J gene: TRBJ2-7

CDR3 protein: CASRGSPFSNYGYTF
V gene: TRBV2
J gene: TRBJ1-2

CDR3 protein: CASSAPQGAGESSYNEQFF
V gene: TRBV9
J gene: TRBJ2-1

CDR3 protein: CASSDLGTSGPDTQYF
V gene: TRBV2
J gene: TRBJ2-3

CDR3 protein: CASSSTSGGGADTQYF
V gene: TRBV28
J gene: TRBJ2-3

CDR3 protein: CASSFEGTGGRETQYF
V gene: TRBV5-1
J gene: TRBJ2-5